Listed here are 4 T cell receptor beta chains from one sample, sequenced in a study of T cell repertoires in cytomegalovirus infection. TCRdb called the reads again in MiXCR, with one record for every CDR3 protein. The sample consists of about 150,000 distinct CDR3 sequences, about 20% of them appearing once. The sequenced sample was PBMCs. Source of these receptors: a human donor in good health (CMV status not recorded). Some clones in this sample may be carry-over from other donors' samples.

V is TRBV20-1 and J is TRBJ2-3; D gene uncertain. V lost 2 bases to trimming and J lost 4 bases, with 19 bases between them. CDR1 is DFQATT and CDR2 is SNEGSKA in the germline V gene (reference sequence). This CDR3 has 16 residues. For the CDR3, the DNA is TGCAGTGCTAGAACTACCGATAAAGGGTCGGCAGATACGCAGTATTTT. As protein: CSARTTDKGSADTQYF.

This clonotype has more than one count but fewer than ten. The J gene is TRBJ2-1, the V gene TRBV5-6; TRBD2 matches at 12 bases. CDR1 and CDR2 (germline): SGHDT, YYEEEE. The CDR3 totals 16 residues. With V trimmed by 3 bases and J by 6 bases, 7 bases remained unmatched. Here the CDR3 DNA reads TGTGCCAGCAGCTCCTTACTAGCGGGAGGCCTCAATGAGCAGTTCTTC. Its translation: CASSSLLAGGLNEQFF.

The chain recombines TRBV7-8 with TRBJ2-3; D ambiguous. The CDR3 is 16 amino acids. From germline, CDR1 is SGHVS and CDR2 FQNEAQ. V gave up 5 bases and J gave up 5 bases, with 20 bases separating them. The CDR3 nucleotides are TGTGCCAGCAGCGTCCTACAGTTGATGGGTGGAGATACGCAGTATTTT. It encodes CASSVLQLMGGDTQYF.

With respect to this clonotype: One end of the junction varies from germline; a read error may be responsible. This chain links TRBV12-3 or TRBV12-4 with TRBJ2-7, with 11 bases matching TRBD2. This CDR3 has 18 amino acids. The CDR3 loop reads CASSFAPGLAATSYDQYF. CDR3 DNA sequence: TGTGCCAGCAGTTTCGCTCCGGGACTAGCGGCAACGAGCTACGATCAGTACTTC.